Listed here is a single TCR beta chain. Its specificity is not known. A read error may account for a junction end that differs from germline. The CDR3 spans 12 residues. Germline V gene data show CDR1 as SEHNR and CDR2 as FQNEAQ (reference sequence). The repertoire was sequenced with immunoSEQ multiplex PCR; TCRdb's copy has only in-frame clones and lacks some. The sample has roughly 76,000 clones; roughly 85% are singletons. This entry is derived from a study of OX40 agonist ivuxolimab in advanced cancers. Overall study context: Partial response was recorded in three patients: one hepatocellular carcinoma and two cutaneous melanoma cases.

The investigators sampled blood at baseline, at cycle 4 day 1, and at cycle 7 day 1. Study-wide results and caveats: Expanded peripheral T cells had an undetermined antigen specificity.

The TCR was taken from an adult with an advanced solid tumor such as melanoma, head and neck, liver or kidney cancer. The source material was CD4+ or CD8+ T cells sorted from blood, sampled in a trial of the OX40 agonist ivuxolimab. The chain joins TRBV7-9 to TRBJ1-2, with a weak D call TRBD1 (5 bases). The chain's CDR3 is CTSSTGEVGYTF. CDR3 in DNA: TGTACCAGCAGCACAGGCGAGGTTGGCTACACCTTC.